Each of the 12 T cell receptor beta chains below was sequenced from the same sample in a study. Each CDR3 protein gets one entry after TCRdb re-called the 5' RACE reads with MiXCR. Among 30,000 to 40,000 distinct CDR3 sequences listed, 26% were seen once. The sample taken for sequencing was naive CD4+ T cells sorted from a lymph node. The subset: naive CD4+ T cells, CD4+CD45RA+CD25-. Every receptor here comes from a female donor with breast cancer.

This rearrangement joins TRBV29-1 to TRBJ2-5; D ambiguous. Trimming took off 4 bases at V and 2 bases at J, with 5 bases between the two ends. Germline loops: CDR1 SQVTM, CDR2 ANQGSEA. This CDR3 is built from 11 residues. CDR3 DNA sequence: TGCAGCGTTGGTTGGCAAGAGACCCAGTACTTC. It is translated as CSVGWQETQYF.

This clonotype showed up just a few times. This CDR3 reads CSVVKGAGTEQYF. The DNA for the CDR3 is TGCAGCGTTGTAAAGGGGGCAGGGACCGAGCAGTACTTC. The chain employs TRBV29-1 and TRBJ2-7; 7 positions match TRBD1. The CDR3 extends over 13 amino acids. Losses at the gene ends were 4 bases for V and 6 bases for J; bases not matched to a gene: 9. The germline CDR1 and CDR2 sequences are SQVTM and ANQGSEA.

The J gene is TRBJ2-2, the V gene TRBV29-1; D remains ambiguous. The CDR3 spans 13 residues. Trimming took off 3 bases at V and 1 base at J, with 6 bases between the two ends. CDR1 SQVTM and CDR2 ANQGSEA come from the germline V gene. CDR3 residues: CSVDGLNTGELFF. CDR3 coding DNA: TGCAGCGTTGACGGCCTGAACACCGGGGAGCTGTTTTTT.

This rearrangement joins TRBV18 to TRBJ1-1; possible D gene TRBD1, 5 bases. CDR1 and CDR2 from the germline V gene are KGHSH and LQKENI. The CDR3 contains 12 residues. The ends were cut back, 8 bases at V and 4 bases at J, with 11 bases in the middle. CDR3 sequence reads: CASQEGVTEAFF. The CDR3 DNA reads TGTGCCAGCCAGGAAGGGGTCACTGAAGCTTTCTTT. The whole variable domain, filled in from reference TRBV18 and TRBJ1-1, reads NAGVMQNPRHLVRRRGQEARLRCSPMKGHSHVYWYRQLPEEGLKFMVYLQKENIIDESGMPKERFSAEFPKEGPSILRIQQVVRGDSAAYFCASQEGVTEAFFGQGTRLTVV.

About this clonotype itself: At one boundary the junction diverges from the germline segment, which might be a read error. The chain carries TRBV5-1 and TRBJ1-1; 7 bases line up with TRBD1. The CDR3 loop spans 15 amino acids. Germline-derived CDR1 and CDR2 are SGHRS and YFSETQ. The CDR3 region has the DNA TGCGCCAGCACCCGACAGGGCGTTATGGGAACTGAAGCTTCCTTT. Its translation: CASTRQGVMGTEASF.

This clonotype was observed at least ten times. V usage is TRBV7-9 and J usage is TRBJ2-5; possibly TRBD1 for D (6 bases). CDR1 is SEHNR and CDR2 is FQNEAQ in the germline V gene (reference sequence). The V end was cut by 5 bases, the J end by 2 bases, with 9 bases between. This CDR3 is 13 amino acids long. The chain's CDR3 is CASSPDSQETQYF. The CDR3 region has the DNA TGTGCCAGCAGCCCGGACAGTCAAGAGACCCAGTACTTC.

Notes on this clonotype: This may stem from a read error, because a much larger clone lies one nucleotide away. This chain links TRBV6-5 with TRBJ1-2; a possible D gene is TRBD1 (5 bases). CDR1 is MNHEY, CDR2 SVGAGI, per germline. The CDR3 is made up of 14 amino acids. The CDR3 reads CTSRPPGVSYGYTF. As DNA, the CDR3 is TGTACCAGCAGGCCCCCGGGGGTGAGCTATGGCTACACCTTC.

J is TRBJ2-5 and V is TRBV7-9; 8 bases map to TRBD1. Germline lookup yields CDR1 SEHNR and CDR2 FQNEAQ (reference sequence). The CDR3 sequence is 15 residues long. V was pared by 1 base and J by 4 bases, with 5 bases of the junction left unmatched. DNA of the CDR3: TGTGCCAGCAGCTTAGGCCCAGGGGGCGGAGAGACCCAGTACTTC. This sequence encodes CASSLGPGGGETQYF. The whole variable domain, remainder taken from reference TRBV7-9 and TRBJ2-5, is DTGVSQNPRHKITKRGQNVTFRCDPISEHNRLYWYRQTLGQGPEFLTYFQNEAQLEKSRLLSDRFSAERPKGSFSTLEIQRTEQGDSAMYLCASSLGPGGGETQYFGPGTRLLVL.

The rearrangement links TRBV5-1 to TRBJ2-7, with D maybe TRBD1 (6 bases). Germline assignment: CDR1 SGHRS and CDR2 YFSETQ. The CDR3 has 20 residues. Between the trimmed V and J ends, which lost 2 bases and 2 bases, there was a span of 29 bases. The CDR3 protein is CASSFGQRGTTPPFTYEQYF. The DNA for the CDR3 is TGCGCCAGCAGCTTCGGACAGAGAGGGACGACGCCACCTTTTACCTACGAGCAGTACTTC.

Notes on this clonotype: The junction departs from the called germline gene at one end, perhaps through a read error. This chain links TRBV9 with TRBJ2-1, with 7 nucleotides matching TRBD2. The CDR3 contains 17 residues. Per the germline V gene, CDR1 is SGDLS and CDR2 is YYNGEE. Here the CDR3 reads CASSVAGGRGSYNEQFF. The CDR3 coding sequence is TGTGCCAGCAGCGTAGCTGGCGGGAGAGGGTCCTACAACGAGCAGTTCTTC.

DNA for the CDR3: TGTGCCATACGGGACAGAACCTACGAGCAGTACTTC. It specifies CAIRDRTYEQYF. This chain uses TRBV28 with TRBJ2-7; 7 bases are shared with TRBD1. V trimming: 10 bases; J trimming: 2 bases; junction bases outside the gene matches: 5. The CDR3 contains 12 residues. Germline CDR1 and CDR2: MDHEN and SYDVKM.

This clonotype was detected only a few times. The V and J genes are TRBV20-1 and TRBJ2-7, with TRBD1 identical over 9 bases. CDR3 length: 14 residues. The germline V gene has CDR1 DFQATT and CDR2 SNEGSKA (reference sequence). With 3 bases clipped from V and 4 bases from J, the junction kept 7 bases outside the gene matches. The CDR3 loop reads CSASSGQGTYEQYF. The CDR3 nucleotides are TGCAGTGCTAGTAGCGGACAGGGGACTTACGAGCAGTACTTC.